This T cell receptor beta chain was captured by sequencing in a study of blood T cells in healthy people across ages. The overall study: Capture via template switching afforded approximately one barcoded beta molecule per two T cells. Study conclusions and caveats: With age, beta diversity per million T cells declined roughly linearly, significantly by approximately 41. The unsorted PBMCs prevented any conclusive comparison of naive versus antigen-experienced cells.

This clonotype was seen at least ten times. Its specificity is unknown. It was with a sample-barcoded 5' primer and a J-beta primer mix that a second PCR of roughly 7 to 12 cycles was run. Carrying 12 random nucleotides, a template-switch adaptor labeled each individual cDNA molecule. TCRdb called the 5' RACE reads again in MiXCR, with one record for every CDR3 protein. Of approximately 830,000 distinct CDR3 sequences in the sample, 62% are singletons; the top ten hold 25% to 30%. CDR3 length equals 15 residues. Germline CDR1 and CDR2: LGHNA and YNFKEQ. V was clipped by 0 bases and J by 8 bases, with 15 bases between them.

This sequence joins TRBV4-2 and TRBJ2-3, with D tentatively TRBD1 (5 bases). Sequenced sample: blood. The clonotype comes from a young man in good health. The CDR3, as DNA: TGTGCCAGCAGCCAAGATCCCGTTCAAGGGGCTACGCAGTATTTT. The encoded protein is CASSQDPVQGATQYF.